These 29 T cell receptor beta chains originate from one sample sequenced in a study of response to subunit inactivated influenza vaccine. In TCRdb, the RT-PCR reads were re-called with MiXCR into one record per CDR3 protein. The table shows around 600,000 distinct CDR3 sequences, with around 10% occurring only once. Separately, the same data were catalogued under a study of T cells expressing NK-cell markers. In that study: In generating TCR beta cDNA, 5'RACE template switching with UMIs was used.

The source was PBMCs from blood, collected on the day of vaccination. The receptors originated from a man aged 50 or older who received an inactivated influenza vaccine.

This clonotype was recorded a few times. This chain joins TRBV28 and TRBJ1-5; TRBD1 might be the D (5 bases). In germline, CDR1 is MDHEN, CDR2 SYDVKM. The CDR3 totals 13 residues. V gave up 7 bases and J gave up 10 bases, with 17 bases separating them. In DNA, the CDR3 is TGTGCCAGCATTTCAGGGCCCACTCTCCCCCAGCATTTT. This gives the protein CASISGPTLPQHF.

This clonotype was picked up many times. The rearrangement uses TRBV10-3 and TRBJ2-3; TRBD2 matches at 13 bases. The germline V gene encodes CDR1 ENHRY and CDR2 SYGVKD. The CDR3 totals 17 residues. The junction had 12 bases not matched to a gene; V was cut back by 10 bases and J by 2 bases. In DNA form, the CDR3 reads TGTGCCACCCAATCACCGACTAGCGGGGGGCCCACAGATACGCAGTATTTT. Residues: CATQSPTSGGPTDTQYF.

The chain combines TRBV28 with TRBJ2-1; 11 bases line up with TRBD2. The CDR3 is 16 residues long. Germline CDR1 MDHEN, CDR2 SYDVKM. V dropped 5 bases and J dropped 7; count of bases not matched to a gene: 10. The chain's CDR3 is CASSPLAGGEPNEQFF. For the CDR3, the DNA is TGTGCCAGCAGTCCCTTAGCGGGAGGGGAACCAAATGAGCAGTTCTTC. The full variable domain, completed using reference TRBV28 and TRBJ2-1, is DVKVTQSSRYLVKRTGEKVFLECVQDMDHENMFWYRQDPGLGLRLIYFSYDVKMKEKGDIPEGYSVSREKKERFSLILESASTNQTSMYLCASSPLAGGEPNEQFFGPGTRLTVL.

The chain recombines TRBV7-2 with TRBJ2-4, with 8 bases identical to TRBD2. The ends lost 5 bases at V and 11 bases at J; junction bases unmatched: 14. CDR3 length: 15 residues. Germline-derived CDR1 and CDR2 are SGHTA and FQGNSA. The CDR3 nucleotides read TGTGCCAGCAGCCCCTTGGTCGGGGGGGCAGGGGTTCAGTACTTC. This sequence encodes CASSPLVGGAGVQYF.

The J gene is TRBJ2-1, the V gene TRBV20-1, with D possibly TRBD2 on 5 matching bases. V shed 2 bases and J shed 0 bases, with 11 bases lying between them. The CDR3 runs 15 residues. In germline, CDR1 is DFQATT, CDR2 SNEGSKA (reference sequence). DNA of the CDR3: TGCAGTGCTAGATTGCTTGGGAGCTCCTACAATGAGCAGTTCTTC. This encodes CSARLLGSSYNEQFF.

The chain links TRBV7-9 to TRBJ2-2, with D possibly matching TRBD1 (6 bases). Trimming shortened V by 5 bases and J by 8 bases, and 12 bases separated the two germline ends. Germline V gives CDR1 SEHNR, CDR2 FQNEAQ (reference sequence). This CDR3 is 13 amino acids long. The CDR3 spells CASSRVGQGELFF. The CDR3 nucleotides read TGTGCCAGCAGCCGCGTCGGACAGGGGGAGCTGTTTTTT. The full variable domain, completed using reference TRBV7-9 and TRBJ2-2, is DTGVSQNPRHKITKRGQNVTFRCDPISEHNRLYWYRQTLGQGPEFLTYFQNEAQLEKSRLLSDRFSAERPKGSFSTLEIQRTEQGDSAMYLCASSRVGQGELFFGEGSRLTVL.

The table lists this clonotype with a few counts. This chain connects TRBV7-8 to TRBJ2-4, with 8 positions matching TRBD2. V was clipped by 0 bases and J by 3 bases; unmatched bases: 7. Looked up from germline, CDR1 is SGHVS and CDR2 is FQNEAQ. The CDR3 sequence is 17 residues long. The CDR3 DNA sequence: TGTGCCAGCAGCTTAGCGTGGTACAGCGGGAGCAAAAACATTCAGTACTTC. This codes for CASSLAWYSGSKNIQYF.

This clonotype was seen a handful of times. This chain joins TRBV4-3 and TRBJ2-3, with D perhaps TRBD2 (7 bases). This CDR3 is 16 amino acids long. With 0 bases removed from V and 7 bases from J, the gap between germline ends came to 17 bases. The germline V gene has CDR1 LGHNA and CDR2 YSLEER. The DNA of the CDR3 is TGCGCCAGCAGCCAAGATGGGAGGGGGGGCGGAAATACGCAGTATTTT. Translating it yields CASSQDGRGGGNTQYF.

This clonotype was seen a few times. The CDR3: CATSRVTRDSSYEQYF. The CDR3, as DNA: TGTGCCACCAGCAGAGTAACCCGGGACAGTTCCTACGAGCAGTACTTC. The J gene is TRBJ2-7, the V gene TRBV15; 7 nucleotides line up with TRBD1. V shed 1 base and J 1 base; nucleotides not matched to a gene: 7. This CDR3 has 16 residues. Looked up from germline, CDR1 is LNHNV and CDR2 is YYDKDF (reference sequence). Full variable domain (rest looked up from reference TRBV15 and TRBJ2-7): DAMVIQNPRYQVTQFGKPVTLSCSQTLNHNVMYWYQQKSSQAPKLLFHYYDKDFNNEADTPDNFQSRRPNTSFCFLDIRSPGLGDTAMYLCATSRVTRDSSYEQYFGPGTRLTVT.

This chain connects TRBV12-3 or TRBV12-4 to TRBJ2-7; D is ambiguous. This CDR3 contains 11 residues. The V end was cut by 2 bases, the J end by 10 bases, with 9 bases between. CDR3: CASSLLITQYF. As DNA, the CDR3 is TGTGCCAGCAGTTTATTAATAACCCAGTACTTC.

This clonotype showed up just a few times. This rearrangement joins TRBV7-2 to TRBJ2-1, with 7 positions matching TRBD2. The CDR3 covers 18 residues. CDR1 is SGHTA and CDR2 is FQGNSA in the germline V gene. V lost 0 bases to trimming and J lost 0 bases; unmatched junction nucleotides: 8. In nucleotides, the CDR3 is TGTGCCAGCAGCTTAGCTCCTGTGGGGACTACCTCCTACAATGAGCAGTTCTTC. Protein product: CASSLAPVGTTSYNEQFF.

This clonotype was observed many times. The rearrangement links TRBV7-8 to TRBJ2-4; a weak D match, TRBD1 (6 bases). Germline CDR1 reads SGHVS; CDR2 reads FQNEAQ. The CDR3 has 16 amino acids. Trimming left V 5 bases short and J 3 bases short, with 17 bases between. CDR3 in amino acids: CASSPNTGFNKNIQYF. The CDR3 nucleotides are TGTGCCAGCAGCCCTAATACAGGGTTTAACAAAAACATTCAGTACTTC.

This clonotype was counted at least ten times. V usage is TRBV3-1 and J usage is TRBJ2-3; D gene ambiguous. CDR3 size: 18 residues. Germline assignment: CDR1 LGHDT and CDR2 YNNKEL (reference sequence). Trimming shortened V by 4 bases and J by 2 bases, and 22 bases separated the two germline ends. The CDR3 loop reads CASSPNLGRSGDTDTQYF. The CDR3 bases are TGTGCCAGCAGCCCCAATCTAGGGCGGTCTGGCGACACAGATACGCAGTATTTT.

This clonotype was found a few times. An end of the junction differs from the germline gene, which may be a read error. This chain links TRBV6-5 with TRBJ1-1; tentative D call: TRBD1 (6 bases). Germline lookup yields CDR1 MNHEY and CDR2 SVGAGI. CDR3 length equals 13 residues. In DNA, the CDR3 is TGTGCCAGCAGTGACTCGACAGGATTTGCGGCTTTCTTT. It specifies CASSDSTGFAAFF.

This clonotype came up a few times. The chain combines TRBV2 with TRBJ2-3; D may be TRBD2 (6 bases). Germline V CDR1 and CDR2: SNHLY, FYNNEI. The CDR3 length is 16 residues. Trimming removed 7 bases at V and 2 bases at J, with 19 bases between. CDR3 bases: TGTGCCAGCAAAAGGAGGGGAAGGGACCTCACAGATACGCAGTATTTT. Its translation: CASKRRGRDLTDTQYF.

At least ten counts were recorded for this clonotype. V and J are TRBV29-1 and TRBJ2-1; 10 nucleotides align to TRBD2. The ends lost 1 base at V and 5 bases at J; junction bases unmatched: 11. Germline assignment: CDR1 SQVTM and CDR2 ANQGSEA. The CDR3 consists of 17 residues. CDR3 protein: CSVEVWTSGTTNNEQFF. In DNA form, the CDR3 reads TGCAGCGTTGAAGTATGGACTAGCGGAACAACAAACAATGAGCAGTTCTTC.

This chain connects TRBV7-8 to TRBJ1-2; no firm D call. The CDR3 is 13 residues long. The V end was cut by 5 bases, the J end by 3 bases, with 10 bases between. Germline V gene lookup returns CDR1 SGHVS and CDR2 FQNEAQ. For the CDR3, the DNA is TGTGCCAGCAGCCCTCGGGTCGACTATGGCTACACCTTC. The encoded protein is CASSPRVDYGYTF.

The chain has TRBV2 and TRBJ1-3; 8 nucleotides agree with TRBD1. The CDR3 length is 14 residues. Germline trimming cut 7 bases from V and 2 bases from J; bases unmatched to any gene: 4. CDR1 is SNHLY, CDR2 FYNNEI, per germline. The CDR3 DNA reads as TGTGCCAGCAAAAGGACAGGGCCTGGAAACACCATATATTTT. Translated, it gives CASKRTGPGNTIYF.

This clonotype was seen only a few times. The V call is TRBV28, the J call TRBJ2-1; 7 positions match TRBD2. With 6 bases clipped from V and 2 bases from J, the junction kept 13 bases outside the gene matches. This CDR3 spans 17 amino acids. CDR1 is MDHEN, CDR2 SYDVKM, per germline. The DNA for the CDR3 is TGTGCCAGCAGCCCTGCTGGGGCTAGCGGAGCCTACAATGAGCAGTTCTTC. Translation: CASSPAGASGAYNEQFF.

J is TRBJ1-4 and V is TRBV7-4, with unresolved D. The CDR3 contains 15 residues. Trimming removed 5 bases from V and 5 bases from J, with 15 bases in between. The germline CDR1 and CDR2 sequences are SGHVT and SQSDAQ. CDR3 nucleotides: TGTGCCAGCAGCCATCCGGCTGGAGTAAATGAAAAACTGTTTTTT. Encoded protein: CASSHPAGVNEKLFF. Supplemented by reference TRBV7-4 and TRBJ1-4, the full variable domain reads GAGVSQSPRYKVAKRGRDVALRCDSISGHVTLYWYRQTLGQGSEVLTYSQSDAQRDKSGRPSGRFSAERPERSVSTLKIQRTEQGDSAVYLCASSHPAGVNEKLFFGSGTQLSVL.

The rearrangement uses TRBV20-1 and TRBJ2-3; tentatively, D is TRBD1 or TRBD2 (5 bases each). This CDR3 contains 16 residues. Germline V gene sequence: CDR1 DFQATT, CDR2 SNEGSKA (reference sequence). CDR3 protein: CIGQQGWGDAPDTQYF. As DNA, the CDR3 is TGCATAGGACAACAAGGGTGGGGAGATGCCCCAGATACGCAGTATTTT.

The sample holds a few counts of this clonotype. J is TRBJ1-4 and V is TRBV12-3 or TRBV12-4, with a weak D call TRBD1 (5 bases). V lost 2 bases to trimming and J lost 3 bases, with 10 bases between them. The CDR3 covers 15 residues. As DNA, the CDR3 is TGTGCCAGCAGTTTAAGAGGGGTTCCTAATGAAAAACTGTTTTTT. It specifies CASSLRGVPNEKLFF.

The genes are TRBV20-1 and TRBJ2-7; D call uncertain. The germline V gene encodes CDR1 DFQATT and CDR2 SNEGSKA (reference sequence). The length of the CDR3 is 15 residues. V dropped 6 bases and J dropped 3 bases, with 21 bases sitting between them. The CDR3: CSAPFWRTHIYEQYF. The CDR3 DNA follows: TGCAGTGCCCCCTTTTGGCGGACCCATATCTACGAGCAGTACTTC.

There are a few counts of this clonotype. The chain is built from TRBV4-3 and TRBJ2-1; D may be TRBD2 (5 bases). From germline, CDR1 is LGHNA and CDR2 YSLEER. The V and J ends lost 1 base and 2 bases respectively, with 9 bases between them. This CDR3 contains 15 residues. CDR3 nucleotides: TGCGCCAGCAGCCAAGGGGGAGCAGCCTACAATGAGCAGTTCTTC. This gives the protein CASSQGGAAYNEQFF.

A few counts support this clonotype. The rearrangement joins TRBV11-1 to TRBJ2-7; 8 bases agree with TRBD1. Germline V gene sequence: CDR1 SGHAT, CDR2 FQDESV (reference sequence). Losses at the gene ends were 1 base for V and 2 bases for J; bases not matched to a gene: 13. The CDR3 runs 18 residues. CDR3 sequence reads: CASSLGTGGRTKTYEQYF. In DNA, the CDR3 is TGTGCCAGCAGCTTAGGAACAGGGGGGCGTACGAAGACCTACGAGCAGTACTTC.

This clonotype was counted a few times. The rearrangement links TRBV7-6 to TRBJ1-1; TRBD1 might be the D (6 bases). V lost 4 bases and J 1 base, leaving 10 bases between the germline ends. The CDR3 consists of 14 residues. CDR1 is SGHVS, CDR2 FNYEAQ, per germline. CDR3 amino acids: CASSSQGKNTEAFF. In nucleotides, the CDR3 is TGTGCCAGCAGCTCACAGGGAAAGAACACTGAAGCTTTCTTT.

This clonotype has only a few counts. The chain is built from TRBV20-1 and TRBJ1-1; no reliable D call. The germline V gene encodes CDR1 DFQATT and CDR2 SNEGSKA (reference sequence). This CDR3 has 16 amino acids. V shed 0 bases and J shed 2 bases, with 16 bases lying between them. The CDR3 coding sequence is TGCAGTGCTAGAGATCCTCGGGGTTCCCTCAACACTGAAGCTTTCTTT. Protein product: CSARDPRGSLNTEAFF.

This clonotype showed up just a few times. V is TRBV12-3 or TRBV12-4 and J is TRBJ2-1, with D tentatively TRBD1 or TRBD2 (5 bases each). Trimming removed 4 bases from V and 6 bases from J, with 13 bases in between. The CDR3 is 14 amino acids. CDR3 sequence (DNA): TGTGCCAGCAGTTCCCCCGGGACCGTCAATGAGCAGTTCTTC. It codes for CASSSPGTVNEQFF.

This clonotype came up many times. The chain links TRBV7-9 to TRBJ2-7; D is possibly TRBD2 (5 bases). The CDR3 totals 15 residues. Trimming cost V 6 bases and J 4 bases, with 19 bases left between them. Per the germline V gene, CDR1 is SEHNR and CDR2 is FQNEAQ (reference sequence). The CDR3 loop reads CASSEKGTGLYEQYF. The CDR3 DNA follows: TGTGCCAGCAGTGAAAAAGGTACTGGACTGTACGAGCAGTACTTC.